The source of this TCR beta chain is a study of shared clonotypes between healthy human individuals. Findings and limits, study-wide: It was the non-shared clonotypes that had lower generation probabilities than clonotypes shared by all four donors.

Turning to this clone: As yet, its antigen is unknown.

This CDR3 contains 12 residues. CDR1 and CDR2 (germline): MNHNY, SVGAGI (reference sequence). V lost 8 bases, J lost 0 bases, and 8 bases lay in between. TCRdb keeps only in-frame clones here, not all; method: immunoSEQ multiplex PCR. The table records under 2,500,000 clones, almost 96% of them present only once. The source of this sequence is a man between 18 and 35 years old in good health. This rearrangement joins TRBV6-6 to TRBJ2-7, with D tentatively TRBD1 or TRBD2 (5 bases each). Sequences were obtained from naive CD4+ T cells sorted from blood. As for subset: CD45RA+ positively selected. CDR3: CASRDASYEQYF. DNA for the CDR3: TGTGCCAGCCGGGACGCCTCCTACGAGCAGTACTTC.